Reported below is one TCR beta chain. Its antigen is currently unknown. The data are from a study of CD8+ T cells in alopecia areata. Reverse transcription of extracted RNA yielded cDNA, which provided the sequencing template. Repertoires were generated with immunoSEQ multiplex PCR, while TCRdb's copy carries only in-frame clones and drops some. The table records about 130,000 clones, around 58% of them present only once. Study results and limitations: With patients, TCR sharing proved less clear than in mice, a difference possibly related to HLA. Higher clonality was seen in lesional scalp than in normal scalp, especially in alopecia totalis/universalis.

Sorted out of PBMCs were CD4+ T cells and CD8+ T cells. The sample was CD4+ T cells sorted from blood, taken at week 0. The clonotype was recovered from a human donor with alopecia areata.

CDR3 coding DNA: TGTGCCTGGAGTGTACGTTCCGGGATCAGCTCCTACGAGCAGTACTTC. It yields the protein CAWSVRSGISSYEQYF. The genes are TRBV30 and TRBJ2-7, with D possibly being TRBD2 (5 bases). The length of the CDR3 is 16 residues. CDR1 GTSNPN and CDR2 SVGIG come from the germline V gene (reference sequence). The V gene lost 0 bases and the J gene lost 0 bases, with 15 bases spanning the gap.